The next 5 T cell receptor beta chains were all read from a single sample in a study of blood T cell repertoires in COVID-19. Clones were read by immunoSEQ multiplex PCR, and TCRdb kept only the in-frame ones, dropping some. The sample yields approximately 290,000 clones, about four fifths seen once. The specimen was peripheral blood. The receptor source for this set is a person aged 65 to 85 with COVID-19, enrolled during active disease.

This chain links TRBV11-2 with TRBJ2-6; D is undetermined. The CDR3 is 15 residues long. Germline V gene sequence: CDR1 SGHAT, CDR2 FQNNGV. Trimming took off 2 bases at V and 0 bases at J, with 5 bases between the two ends. CDR3 bases: TGTGCCAGCAGCTTAACCGGCTCTGGGGCCAACGTCCTGACTTTC. The encoded protein is CASSLTGSGANVLTF.

V gene TRBV7-8 combines with J gene TRBJ1-3; D is unclear. Germline values: CDR1 SGHVS, CDR2 FQNEAQ. Trimming stripped 1 base from V and 5 bases from J, with 12 bases between. The CDR3 extends over 15 amino acids. The CDR3 DNA reads TGTGCCAGCAGCTTAGAACTCCCCGGGAGAAACACCATATATTTT. This encodes CASSLELPGRNTIYF.

This clone has only a few counts. This CDR3 is CASAAGPGELFF. The CDR3 DNA reads as TGTGCCTCAGCTGCGGGGCCCGGGGAGCTGTTTTTT. The chain carries TRBV19 and TRBJ2-2, with a tentative D call TRBD2 (6 bases). CDR1 and CDR2 from the germline V gene are LNHDA and SQIVND (reference sequence). The V gene lost 11 bases and the J gene lost 6 bases, with 13 bases spanning the gap. CDR3 length: 12 residues.

This clone has just one count. This chain joins TRBV7-3 and TRBJ2-2; a weak D match, TRBD2 (5 bases). This CDR3 is built from 15 residues. The V gene lost 6 bases and the J gene lost 5 bases, with 16 bases spanning the gap. The germline V gene has CDR1 SGHTA and CDR2 FQGTGA. CDR3: CASSPAAPGTGELFF. In nucleotides, the CDR3 is TGTGCCAGCAGTCCCGCCGCGCCGGGAACCGGGGAGCTGTTTTTT.

The chain carries TRBV5-1 and TRBJ1-5; maybe TRBD1 (6 bases). The CDR3 has 15 amino acids. V was trimmed by 4 bases and J by 3 bases, leaving 14 bases between them. Germline CDR1 reads SGHRS; CDR2 reads YFSETQ. The CDR3 coding sequence is TGCGCCAGCAGCCGGAGGGGGGGAGACAATCAGCCCCAGCATTTT. Residues: CASSRRGGDNQPQHF.